A selection of T cell receptor beta chains follows, all from one sample in a study of vaccination effects on CD4 cells after COVID-19. For these TCRs, the target antigens are not known. The protocol was immunoSEQ multiplex PCR, while the TCRdb copy is restricted to in-frame clones and leaves out a portion. The table records under 55,000 clones, 65% to 70% of them present only once. Source: CD4+ T cells from PBMCs cultured with a peptide pool, taken before COVID-19 vaccination. Receptors were obtained from a human donor who had a prior SARS-CoV-2 infection. Each CDR3 is given with its conserved first and last residue. The D gene is left open where the match is weak. Some rows have no size entry. The others give once, few or many, or a class for an expanded clone.

>NA|TRBJ1-6|NA|TRBV4-2
TGTGCCAGCAGCCAAGATCCGGGACACACAGACTCACCCCTCCACTTT
CASSQDPGHTDSPLHF
>NA|TRBJ1-1|NA|TRBV6-2/TRBV6-3
TGTGCCAGCAGTTACTTTCCCGCGGGAGGGCCTTACACTGAAGCTTTCTTT
CASSYFPAGGPYTEAFF
>NA|TRBJ2-2|NA|TRBV7-2
TGTGCCAGCAGCTTAGCCGGGGAGCTGTTTTTT
CASSLAGELFF
>NA|TRBJ2-1|TRBD2|TRBV27
TGTGCCAGCAGTCACAGACTAGCGGGGGGCCCGATACAAAGCTCCTACAATGAGCAGTTCTTC
CASSHRLAGGPIQSSYNEQFF
>NA|TRBJ2-1|TRBD2|TRBV5-4
TGTGCCAGCAGCTCGCTAGCGGGAGGGCCTAGGAATGAGCAGTTCTTC
CASSSLAGGPRNEQFF
>NA|TRBJ1-1|NA|TRBV7-9
TGTGCCAGCAGCTTAGCGCAGGCGAACACTGAAGCTTTCTTT
CASSLAQANTEAFF
>NA|TRBJ1-2|TRBD1|TRBV9
TGTGCCAGCAGCGTAGCTCAGGGGGCTATCGATGGCTACACCTTC
CASSVAQGAIDGYTF
>NA|TRBJ2-7|TRBD1|TRBV5-5
TGTGCCAGCACCTGGACAGGGGTACCCTACGAGCAGTACTTC
CASTWTGVPYEQYF
>NA|TRBJ1-2|NA|TRBV2
TGTGCCAGCAAAGATATTAACTATGGCTACACCTTC
CASKDINYGYTF
>NA|TRBJ2-5|NA|TRBV24-1
TGTGCCACCAGTATCACGGGAGTGGAGACCCAGTACTTC
CATSITGVETQYF
>NA|TRBJ1-2|NA|TRBV18
TGTGCCAGCTCACCCGGATCGGAACAATTGGGGTACACCTTC
CASSPGSEQLGYTF
>few|TRBJ2-2|TRBD1|TRBV10-3
TGTGCCATCAGTGAGTCGACGGGGACAGTATACACCGGGGAGCTGTTTTTT
CAISESTGTVYTGELFF
>NA|TRBJ2-3|NA|TRBV9
TGTGCCAGCAGCGTGTACAGTGCAAGCCAGGGAGATACGCAGTATTTT
CASSVYSASQGDTQYF
>NA|TRBJ2-3|TRBD2|TRBV11-3
TGTGCCAGCAGCTTAGGGGGGACTCAGCGGGAAGAAAGAGATACGCAGTATTTT
CASSLGGTQREERDTQYF
>NA|TRBJ1-2|NA|TRBV18
TGTGCCAGCTCACCCAATAATCAGGGAGACTATGGCTACACCTTC
CASSPNNQGDYGYTF
>NA|TRBJ2-5|NA|TRBV11-3
TGTGCCAGCAGCTCCCCAGACCCTGACGGGGGAGGAGAGACCCAGTACTTC
CASSSPDPDGGGETQYF
>NA|TRBJ2-3|TRBD2|TRBV3-1/TRBV3-2
TGTGCCAGCAGCCGAAGCGTAGCGGGGGCGCCCACAGATACGCAGTATTTT
CASSRSVAGAPTDTQYF
>NA|TRBJ1-1|NA|TRBV25-1
TGTGCCAGCAGTGTAGGGGGGGAGTACACTGAAGCTTTCTTT
CASSVGGEYTEAFF
>NA|TRBJ1-4|TRBD1|TRBV28
TGTGCCAGCAGACAGGGGGCTTTTTATGAAAAACTGTTTTTT
CASRQGAFYEKLFF
>NA|TRBJ2-5|TRBD2|TRBV11-3
TGTGCCAGCAGCTTGCACTTAGCGGGAGGGGGAGAGACCCAGTACTTC
CASSLHLAGGGETQYF
>NA|TRBJ1-6|NA|TRBV7-3
TGTGCCAGCAGCTTAACCGTTAATTCACCCCTCCACTTT
CASSLTVNSPLHF
>few|TRBJ2-7|NA|TRBV2
TGTGCCAGCAGGACAGGGAGGGTCCCCTACGAGCAGTACTTC
CASRTGRVPYEQYF
>NA|TRBJ1-6|NA|TRBV5-4
TGTGCCAGCAGCTTGGAGTCAGGGAAATCACCCCTCCACTTT
CASSLESGKSPLHF
>NA|TRBJ1-2|NA|TRBV6-2/TRBV6-3
TGTGCCAGCAGTTACTCGCAGTATGTCGGGGGCTACACCTTC
CASSYSQYVGGYTF
>once|TRBJ2-7|NA|TRBV6-2/TRBV6-3
TGTGCCAGCAGCCCCCGTGGGCCAGGGGGGCCCTACGAGCAGTACTTC
CASSPRGPGGPYEQYF
>few|TRBJ1-3|NA|TRBV11-2
TGTGCCAGCAGCTCAACCCAATCTGGAAACACCATATATTTT
CASSSTQSGNTIYF
>NA|TRBJ1-4|NA|TRBV18
TGTGCCAGCTCACTGGGCATGAGGATCACTAATGAAAAACTGTTTTTT
CASSLGMRITNEKLFF
>NA|TRBJ2-3|NA|TRBV18
TGTGCCAGCTCACCACCTTCCACAGATACGCAGTATTTT
CASSPPSTDTQYF
>few|TRBJ1-1|TRBD1|TRBV30
TGTGCCTGGAGTGGACAGGGGTGGACTGAAGCTTTCTTT
CAWSGQGWTEAFF
>NA|TRBJ1-4|TRBD1|TRBV7-9
TGTGCCAGCAGCCCTCAGGGGGCAGCTAATGAAAAACTGTTTTTT
CASSPQGAANEKLFF
>NA|TRBJ2-7|NA|TRBV12-5
TGTGCTAGTGGCCTGGGGCTGAATCTACGGGAGCAGTACTTC
CASGLGLNLREQYF
>NA|TRBJ2-7|NA|TRBV7-2
TGTGCCAGCAGCTCCCAGGTGCCTGGGAGCCAGCAGTACTTC
CASSSQVPGSQQYF